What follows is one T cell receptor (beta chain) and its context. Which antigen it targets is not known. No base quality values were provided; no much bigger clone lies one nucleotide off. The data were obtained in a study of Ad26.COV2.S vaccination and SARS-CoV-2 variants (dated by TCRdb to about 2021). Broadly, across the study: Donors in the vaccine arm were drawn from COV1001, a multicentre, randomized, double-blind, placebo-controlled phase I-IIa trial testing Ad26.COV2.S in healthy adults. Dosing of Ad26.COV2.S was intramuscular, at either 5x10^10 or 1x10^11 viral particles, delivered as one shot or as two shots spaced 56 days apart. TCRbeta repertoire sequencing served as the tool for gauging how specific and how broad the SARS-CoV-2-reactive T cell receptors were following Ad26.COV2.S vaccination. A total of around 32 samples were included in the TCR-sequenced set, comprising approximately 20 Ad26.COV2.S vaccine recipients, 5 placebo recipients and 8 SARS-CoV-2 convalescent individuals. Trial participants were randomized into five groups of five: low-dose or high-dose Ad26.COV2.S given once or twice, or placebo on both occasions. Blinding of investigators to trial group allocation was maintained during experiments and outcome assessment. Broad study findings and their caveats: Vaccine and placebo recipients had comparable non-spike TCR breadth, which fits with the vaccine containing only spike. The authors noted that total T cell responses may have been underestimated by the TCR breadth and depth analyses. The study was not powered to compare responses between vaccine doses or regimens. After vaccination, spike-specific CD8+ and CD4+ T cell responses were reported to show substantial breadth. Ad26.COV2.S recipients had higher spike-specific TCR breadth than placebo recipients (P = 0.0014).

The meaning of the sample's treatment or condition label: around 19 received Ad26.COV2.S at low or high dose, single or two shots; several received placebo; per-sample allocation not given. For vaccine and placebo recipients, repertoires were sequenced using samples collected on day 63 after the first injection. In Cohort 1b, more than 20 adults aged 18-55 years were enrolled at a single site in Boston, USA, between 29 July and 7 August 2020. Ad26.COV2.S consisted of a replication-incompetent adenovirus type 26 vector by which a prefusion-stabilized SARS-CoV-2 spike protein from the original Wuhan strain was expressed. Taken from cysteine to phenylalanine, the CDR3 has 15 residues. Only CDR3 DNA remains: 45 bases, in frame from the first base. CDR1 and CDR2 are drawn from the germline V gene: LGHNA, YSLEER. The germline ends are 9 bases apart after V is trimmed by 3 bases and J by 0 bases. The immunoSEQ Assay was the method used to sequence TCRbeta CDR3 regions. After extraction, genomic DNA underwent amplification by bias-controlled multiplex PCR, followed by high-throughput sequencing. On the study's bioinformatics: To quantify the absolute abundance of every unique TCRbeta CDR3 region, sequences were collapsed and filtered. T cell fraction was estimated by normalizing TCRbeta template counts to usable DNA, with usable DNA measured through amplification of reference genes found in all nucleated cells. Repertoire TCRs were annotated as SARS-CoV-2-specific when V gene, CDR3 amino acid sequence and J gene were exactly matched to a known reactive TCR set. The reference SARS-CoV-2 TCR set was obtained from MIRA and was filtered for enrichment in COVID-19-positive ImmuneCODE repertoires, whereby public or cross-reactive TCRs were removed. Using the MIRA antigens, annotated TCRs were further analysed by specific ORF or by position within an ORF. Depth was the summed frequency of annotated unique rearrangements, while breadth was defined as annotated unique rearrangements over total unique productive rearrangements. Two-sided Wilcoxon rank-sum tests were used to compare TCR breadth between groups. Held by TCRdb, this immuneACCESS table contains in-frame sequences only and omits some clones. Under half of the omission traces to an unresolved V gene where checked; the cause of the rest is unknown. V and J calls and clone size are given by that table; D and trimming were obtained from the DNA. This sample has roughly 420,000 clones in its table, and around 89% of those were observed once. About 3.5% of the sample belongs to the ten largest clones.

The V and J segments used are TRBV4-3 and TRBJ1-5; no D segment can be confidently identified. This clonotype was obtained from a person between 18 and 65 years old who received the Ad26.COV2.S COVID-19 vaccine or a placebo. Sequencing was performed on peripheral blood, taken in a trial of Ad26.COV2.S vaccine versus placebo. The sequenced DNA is TGCGCCAGCAGCCAGGCCTGGAGTAGCAATCAGCCCCAGCATTTT. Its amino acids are CASSQAWSSNQPQHF.